The 13 T cell receptor beta chains below were found in one sample sequenced in a study of T and B cells in COVID-19 patients (dated by TCRdb to the early 2020s). TRB repertoires were amplified using about 230-500 ng of genomic DNA isolated from blood. Sequencing was carried out with an Illumina MiSeq. TRB rearrangements were amplified by multiplex PCR with BIOMED2 TRB-A/B primer pools. TCRdb reprocessed the public reads (quality trimming at Q25 with fastp, clone calling with MiXCR) and kept in-frame beta chains. Every CDR3 protein is listed once, alongside the most common genes and DNA of its rows. The sample has around 10,000 distinct CDR3 sequences on record, roughly 33% of them singletons. Roughly a sixth of the sample goes to the ten largest clones. The sequencing input was blood. All receptors derive from a human donor with active COVID-19.

This sequence joins TRBV15 and TRBJ2-3, with TRBD2 identical over 8 bases. The CDR3 covers 15 residues. V shed 3 bases, J shed 5 bases, and the junction held 7 bases outside the gene matches. The germline CDR1 and CDR2 sequences are LNHNV and YYDKDF (reference sequence). The CDR3 nucleotides read TGTGCCACCAGCAGCCCAAGCGGGGGCCAAGATACGCAGTATTTT. Translating it yields CATSSPSGGQDTQYF.

This chain joins TRBV20-1 and TRBJ2-7, with 9 positions matching TRBD2. V lost 1 base and J lost 4; bases outside the gene matches: 8. Germline lookup yields CDR1 DFQATT and CDR2 SNEGSKA (reference sequence). The CDR3 loop spans 15 amino acids. DNA of the CDR3: TGCAGTGCTAGAGGTCGCGCGGGGGGGCGATACGAGCAGTACTTC. Encoded protein: CSARGRAGGRYEQYF.

This clonotype was detected a few times. The J gene is TRBJ2-3, the V gene TRBV20-1; 10 bases line up with TRBD1. CDR3 length equals 16 residues. The ends lost 2 bases at V and 1 base at J; junction bases unmatched: 6. CDR1 is DFQATT, CDR2 SNEGSKA, per germline (reference sequence). The CDR3 DNA reads TGCAGTGCTAGACGGGACAGGGGATGGGGCACAGATACGCAGTATTTT. The encoded protein is CSARRDRGWGTDTQYF.

This clonotype is medium-sized in the sample. The CDR3 here is CASSDRELAEQYF. CDR3 nucleotide sequence: TGTGCCAGCTCAGACAGGGAATTGGCCGAGCAGTACTTC. This chain joins TRBV18 and TRBJ2-7; 7 nucleotides line up with TRBD1. The CDR3 is 13 residues long. Germline V gene sequence: CDR1 KGHSH, CDR2 LQKENI. Trimming removed 5 bases from V and 6 bases from J; junction bases left unmatched: 7.

In its sample, this clonotype is medium-sized. V and J are TRBV27 and TRBJ2-7, with TRBD2 identical over 12 bases. V gave up 2 bases and J gave up 4 bases; unmatched junction bases: 3. Germline lookup yields CDR1 MNHEY and CDR2 SMNVEV (reference sequence). This CDR3 comprises 15 residues. The CDR3, as DNA: TGTGCCAGCAGTTTAGGGACTAGCGGGTTTTACGAGCAGTACTTC. It codes for CASSLGTSGFYEQYF.

This chain links TRBV20-1 with TRBJ1-4; D is unclear. Germline V gives CDR1 DFQATT, CDR2 SNEGSKA (reference sequence). The CDR3 covers 10 residues. The ends were cut back, 5 bases at V and 8 bases at J, with 6 bases in the middle. As DNA, the CDR3 is TGCAGTGCTTTTAACGAAAAACTGTTTTTT. The encoded protein is CSAFNEKLFF.

By sample fraction, this clonotype is medium-sized. The chain uses TRBV27 and TRBJ1-5; possible D gene TRBD1, 5 bases. From germline, CDR1 is MNHEY and CDR2 SMNVEV (reference sequence). V gave up 3 bases and J gave up 2 bases, with 8 bases separating them. The CDR3 runs to 14 residues. The DNA for the CDR3 is TGTGCCAGCAGTTTTCGGGGGGGCAATCAGCCCCAGCATTTT. It yields the protein CASSFRGGNQPQHF.

By proportion, this clonotype is medium-sized. V gene TRBV6-5 combines with J gene TRBJ2-7; either TRBD1 or TRBD2 may fit D (5 bases each). CDR1 and CDR2 from the germline V gene are MNHEY and SVGAGI. Trimming pared 2 bases from V and 0 bases from J, leaving 11 bases between. The CDR3 runs to 15 residues. In nucleotides, the CDR3 is TGTGCCAGCAGTTACGGCCGGGGACGCTCCTACGAGCAGTACTTC. It is translated as CASSYGRGRSYEQYF.

The chain joins TRBV18 to TRBJ1-1; D is unclear. In germline, CDR1 is KGHSH, CDR2 LQKENI. The CDR3 has 11 amino acids. V lost 2 bases to trimming and J lost 5 bases, with 3 bases between them. The CDR3 loop is CASSPKTEAFF. CDR3 coding DNA: TGTGCCAGCTCACCAAAAACTGAAGCTTTCTTT. The full variable domain, its missing parts supplied by reference TRBV18 and TRBJ1-1, is NAGVMQNPRHLVRRRGQEARLRCSPMKGHSHVYWYRQLPEEGLKFMVYLQKENIIDESGMPKERFSAEFPKEGPSILRIQQVVRGDSAAYFCASSPKTEAFFGQGTRLTVV.

This clonotype was found a few times. The chain is built from TRBV28 and TRBJ2-2; a weak D match, TRBD1 (6 bases). Trimming took 6 bases from V and 0 from J, leaving 17 bases between them. Germline V gene data show CDR1 as MDHEN and CDR2 as SYDVKM. The CDR3 is made up of 17 amino acids. The CDR3 sequence: CASSSGTTSANTGELFF. The CDR3 DNA is TGTGCCAGCAGCTCCGGGACAACCTCCGCGAACACCGGGGAGCTGTTTTTT.

Worth noting for this clonotype: A much larger clone is a single base away; this may be a read error. V gene TRBV19 combines with J gene TRBJ1-5; unclear D gene. V was trimmed by 7 bases and J by 9 bases, leaving 13 bases between them. From germline, CDR1 is LNHDA and CDR2 SQIVND (reference sequence). The CDR3 is 12 residues long. The CDR3 loop is CASTSVGRPQHF. For the CDR3, the DNA is TGTGCCAGTACCTCCGTGGGTCGGCCCCAGCATTTT.

By frequency in the sample, this clonotype is medium-sized. The chain uses TRBV6-4 and TRBJ2-1; 8 bases fit TRBD2. CDR3 length: 13 amino acids. V was pared by 2 bases and J by 6 bases, with 0 bases of the junction left unmatched. Germline values: CDR1 MRHNA, CDR2 SNTAGT. CDR3 nucleotide sequence: TGTGCCAGCAGTGACGGGACTAGCAATGAGCAGTTCTTC. It is translated as CASSDGTSNEQFF.

Only a few counts were recorded for this clonotype. This chain connects TRBV10-1 to TRBJ2-7; maybe TRBD1 (5 bases). The germline CDR1 and CDR2 sequences are WNHNN and SYGVQD (reference sequence). V lost 3 bases, J lost 3 bases, and 6 bases lay in between. This CDR3 region has 12 residues. In nucleotides, the CDR3 is TGCGCCAGCAGTGACCAGGGCTACGAGCAGTACTTC. Its translation: CASSDQGYEQYF.